What follows are 32 T cell receptor beta chains derived from one specimen sequenced in a study of blood T cell repertoires in COVID-19 (dated by TCRdb to about 2020). The library came from the immunoSEQ multiplex PCR assay. The table comes from immuneACCESS by way of TCRdb, which keeps in-frame sequences with V and J called. Part of the clones is missing from these tables; in studies checked, under half for an unresolved V gene and the rest for unknown reasons. Present in this sample are about 68,000 clones, 86% of which were seen just once. The ten largest clones represent roughly 3.7% of the sample. Material: peripheral blood. The receptor source for this set is a man aged 45-60 years with acute or convalescent COVID-19.

CDR3 DNA: TGTGCCAGCAGATCCGGGACATCTGGTTACGAGCAGTACTTC. As protein: CASRSGTSGYEQYF. The J gene is TRBJ2-7, the V gene TRBV7-9; D perhaps matches TRBD1 (6 bases). CDR1 SEHNR and CDR2 FQNEAQ come from the germline V gene (reference sequence). The V end was cut by 6 bases, the J end by 4 bases, with 16 bases between. This CDR3 spans 14 amino acids.

The rearrangement uses TRBV5-6 and TRBJ2-5; D perhaps matches TRBD1 (5 bases). The germline gives CDR1 SGHDT, CDR2 YYEEEE. Trimming took off 6 bases at V and 0 bases at J, with 12 bases between the two ends. This CDR3 has 14 amino acids. CDR3: CASTIRGYQETQYF. CDR3 DNA: TGTGCCAGCACCATTAGGGGATACCAAGAGACCCAGTACTTC.

This clone appeared a few times. The V gene is TRBV7-2, the J gene TRBJ1-3; the match to TRBD1 covers 11 bases. Germline assignment: CDR1 SGHTA and CDR2 FQGNSA. Germline trimming cut 3 bases from V and 2 bases from J; bases unmatched to any gene: 12. CDR3 length: 19 residues. CDR3 in DNA: TGTGCCAGCAGCTTCAGTGGCGCCCCGGGACAGGGGGCTGGAAACACCATATATTTT. Encoded protein: CASSFSGAPGQGAGNTIYF.

The V call is TRBV9, the J call TRBJ2-2; 8 bases align to TRBD1. V shed 3 bases and J 6 bases; nucleotides not matched to a gene: 10. The CDR3 contains 16 residues. The germline gives CDR1 SGDLS, CDR2 YYNGEE. The CDR3 loop reads CASSARTGGRAGELFF. The CDR3 coding sequence is TGTGCCAGCAGCGCAAGAACAGGGGGTAGGGCCGGGGAGCTGTTTTTT. Full variable domain (rest looked up from reference TRBV9 and TRBJ2-2): DSGVTQTPKHLITATGQRVTLRCSPRSGDLSVYWYQQSLDQGLQFLIQYYNGEERAKGNILERFSAQQFPDLHSELNLSSLELGDSALYFCASSARTGGRAGELFFGEGSRLTVL.

The chain employs TRBV19 and TRBJ1-5, with a weak D call TRBD1 (5 bases). V was trimmed by 2 bases and J by 6 bases, leaving 14 bases between them. Germline V gene sequence: CDR1 LNHDA, CDR2 SQIVND (reference sequence). The CDR3 is 15 amino acids. The CDR3 DNA follows: TGTGCCAGTAGTATATCCGGATTCGGGGGTCAGCCCCAGCATTTT. Translated, it gives CASSISGFGGQPQHF.

The rearrangement uses TRBV10-3 and TRBJ2-7; 7 positions match TRBD2. Germline CDR1 reads ENHRY; CDR2 reads SYGVKD. Trimming at V came to 6 bases and at J to 5 bases, leaving 10 bases not matched to a gene. This CDR3 has 14 amino acids. CDR3 sequence reads: CAIRRERTFHEQYF. The CDR3 region has the DNA TGTGCCATCAGGCGGGAGCGGACTTTCCACGAGCAGTACTTC.

V is TRBV5-4 and J is TRBJ2-5, with 8 bases identical to TRBD2. Germline CDR1 and CDR2: SGHNT and YYREEE (reference sequence). The CDR3 sequence is 15 residues long. The trim removed 4 bases at V and 2 bases at J, leaving 7 bases unmatched. CDR3 residues: CASSPGGPGQETQYF. In DNA, the CDR3 is TGTGCCAGCAGCCCGGGGGGGCCAGGGCAAGAGACCCAGTACTTC.

This clone was detected once. The junction departs from the called germline gene at one end, perhaps through a read error. The V call is TRBV7-6, the J call TRBJ2-1, with 12 bases matching TRBD2. This CDR3 region has 17 residues. CDR1 is SGHVS, CDR2 FNYEAQ, per germline. CDR3 coding DNA: TGTGCCAGCAGTACCGCACTACAACTTGGACTAGCGGGAAAAGTGGTCTTC. Encoded protein: CASSTALQLGLAGKVVF.

This clone was picked up a small number of times. The chain has TRBV5-4 and TRBJ1-1, with a tentative D call TRBD1 (5 bases). Trimming shortened V by 5 bases and J by 3 bases, and 14 bases separated the two germline ends. Germline V gene lookup returns CDR1 SGHNT and CDR2 YYREEE (reference sequence). The CDR3 length is 14 residues. Here the CDR3 DNA reads TGTGCCAGCAGTTCTGCGGGAGGGGACACTGAAGCTTTCTTT. Protein product: CASSSAGGDTEAFF. The complete variable domain, with remaining parts taken from reference TRBV5-4 and TRBJ1-1, reads ETGVTQSPTHLIKTRGQQVTLRCSSQSGHNTVSWYQQALGQGPQFIFQYYREEENGRGNFPPRFSGLQFPNYSSELNVNALELDDSALYLCASSSAGGDTEAFFGQGTRLTVV.

The V and J genes are TRBV5-6 and TRBJ1-4; D unclear. This CDR3 is built from 14 residues. V shed 4 bases and J shed 6 bases, with 13 bases lying between them. Germline assignment: CDR1 SGHDT and CDR2 YYEEEE. CDR3: CASSVNRRDEKLFF. In DNA, the CDR3 is TGTGCCAGCAGCGTTAATCGGCGGGATGAAAAACTGTTTTTT.

The rearrangement uses TRBV5-1 and TRBJ2-1; 11 bases agree with TRBD1. CDR1 and CDR2 (germline): SGHRS, YFSETQ. The CDR3 spans 14 residues. V lost 4 bases and J lost 8; bases outside the gene matches: 5. Here the CDR3 reads CASSVGQGGDEQFF. The CDR3 DNA follows: TGCGCCAGCAGCGTGGGACAGGGGGGAGATGAGCAGTTCTTC.

This chain joins TRBV28 and TRBJ2-7, with D possibly matching TRBD2 (5 bases). Germline-derived CDR1 and CDR2 are MDHEN and SYDVKM. The length of the CDR3 is 13 residues. The V gene lost 6 bases and the J gene lost 5 bases, with 14 bases spanning the gap. The CDR3 DNA reads TGTGCCAGCAGCCCCTTTCGGGGAAACGAGCAGTACTTC. It encodes CASSPFRGNEQYF.

The chain links TRBV4-1 to TRBJ1-2; D gene unclear. There are 15 residues in the CDR3. V was pared by 1 base and J by 6 bases, with 15 bases between. The V gene's germline CDR1 is MGHRA and CDR2 YSYEKL. CDR3 nucleotides: TGCGCCAGCAGCCAAGTCATTGTGACTTATCATGGCTACACCTTC. Encoded protein: CASSQVIVTYHGYTF.

This chain links TRBV12-3 or TRBV12-4 with TRBJ2-7; D perhaps matches TRBD1 (6 bases). V dropped 5 bases and J dropped 8 bases, with 10 bases sitting between them. The CDR3 extends over 11 amino acids. For the CDR3, the DNA is TGTGCCAGCAGTGCCCGGGACAAGCAGTACTTC. It yields the protein CASSARDKQYF.

This clone is a singleton in its sample. The V gene is TRBV2, the J gene TRBJ2-3; perhaps TRBD2 as D (5 bases). The CDR3 totals 13 residues. Germline CDR1 is SNHLY and CDR2 is FYNNEI. V gave up 4 bases and J gave up 6 bases, with 11 bases separating them. The CDR3 is CASSAASFDTQYF. The CDR3 nucleotides read TGTGCCAGCAGTGCGGCTAGCTTCGATACGCAGTATTTT.

The chain joins TRBV19 to TRBJ2-6, with no clear D. This CDR3 is 14 amino acids long. Deletions cut 5 bases from V and 0 bases from J, with 5 bases between. The germline gives CDR1 LNHDA, CDR2 SQIVND (reference sequence). The CDR3 protein is CASSLYSGANVLTF. In nucleotides, the CDR3 is TGTGCCAGTAGTTTGTACTCTGGGGCCAACGTCCTGACTTTC.

The chain links TRBV28 to TRBJ2-7, with 7 bases matching TRBD1. The germline V gene encodes CDR1 MDHEN and CDR2 SYDVKM. CDR3 length: 15 residues. J lost 2 bases, V lost 4 bases, and 8 bases had no gene match. The CDR3 DNA follows: TGTGCCAGCAGTTCGTCCGGGACAGATACCTACGAGCAGTACTTC. The encoded protein is CASSSSGTDTYEQYF.

The chain is built from TRBV11-2 and TRBJ2-7; D is perhaps TRBD2 (6 bases). The CDR3 totals 14 residues. V was shortened by 3 bases and J by 6 bases, with 15 bases between the two germline ends. From germline, CDR1 is SGHAT and CDR2 FQNNGV. CDR3: CASSLGLQGVEQYF. The DNA of the CDR3 is TGTGCCAGCAGCTTGGGACTGCAAGGGGTCGAGCAGTACTTC.

The CDR3 coding sequence is TGTGCCAGCAGCAAAGCCCGGGACAGGGACTCTTGGGAGCAGTACTTC. Amino acid sequence: CASSKARDRDSWEQYF. This sequence joins TRBV21-1 and TRBJ2-7; TRBD1, the table's D call, was not compared with the DNA. TRBV21-1 has pseudogene status. The CDR3 is 16 residues long.

The chain links TRBV10-2 to TRBJ1-1, with a possible D match to TRBD1 (5 bases). Germline CDR1 and CDR2: WSHSY and SAAADI. V shed 2 bases and J shed 1 base, with 5 bases lying between them. The CDR3 runs to 13 residues. As DNA, the CDR3 is TGCGCCAGCAGTGAGACAGGGAACACTGAAGCTTTCTTT. Encoded protein: CASSETGNTEAFF.

The chain couples TRBV9 to TRBJ2-3, with 8 positions matching TRBD2. Germline V gene lookup returns CDR1 SGDLS and CDR2 YYNGEE. The trim removed 0 bases at V and 12 bases at J, leaving 6 bases unmatched. CDR3 length: 13 residues. CDR3 DNA sequence: TGTGCCAGCAGCGTAGCTATCGGGGGGGGCCAGTATTTT. Protein sequence: CASSVAIGGGQYF.

This rearrangement joins TRBV24-1 to TRBJ1-3; 10 bases fit TRBD1. V trimming: 12 bases; J trimming: 0 bases; junction bases outside the gene matches: 10. The length of the CDR3 is 16 residues. Germline CDR1 reads KGHDR; CDR2 reads SFDVKD. This chain's CDR3 is CAAGTGVPISGNTIYF. The CDR3 DNA reads TGTGCCGCCGGGACAGGGGTCCCTATCTCTGGAAACACCATATATTTT.

The chain has TRBV9 and TRBJ2-5; no clear D. The CDR3 is made up of 15 amino acids. Between the trimmed V and J ends, which lost 0 bases and 0 bases, there was a span of 9 bases. Germline CDR1 SGDLS, CDR2 YYNGEE. The CDR3 reads CASSVASQYQETQYF. CDR3 in DNA: TGTGCCAGCAGCGTAGCCTCTCAGTACCAAGAGACCCAGTACTTC.

The chain has TRBV11-3 and TRBJ1-1; 7 nucleotides match TRBD1. The J segment lost 4 bases and the V segment lost 5 bases, leaving 10 bases of the junction unmatched. The CDR3 has 15 residues. The germline V gene encodes CDR1 SGHNT and CDR2 YENEEA. In nucleotides, the CDR3 is TGTGCCAGCAGCGCCGCACAGGGGTACGCCACTGAAGCTTTCTTT. Translating gives CASSAAQGYATEAFF.

The chain couples TRBV18 to TRBJ1-2, with D hard to call. Germline values: CDR1 KGHSH, CDR2 LQKENI. V lost 3 bases to trimming and J lost 1 base, with 24 bases between them. There are 19 residues in the CDR3. CDR3 DNA sequence: TGTGCCAGCTCACCGACATCGGAGGACCTTGCCCTTTTTAACTATGGCTACACCTTC. Amino acids: CASSPTSEDLALFNYGYTF.

V is TRBV2 and J is TRBJ2-1; 11 bases are a match to TRBD2. V shed 3 bases and J 7 bases; nucleotides not matched to a gene: 14. Germline lookup yields CDR1 SNHLY and CDR2 FYNNEI. The CDR3 spans 18 residues. The CDR3 here is CASSDPGLAVTSGNEQFF. CDR3 DNA sequence: TGTGCCAGCAGTGACCCGGGACTAGCGGTTACCTCCGGGAATGAGCAGTTCTTC.

The CDR3 spells CASGLAGQPGQGLQETQYF. The CDR3 DNA is TGTGCTAGTGGTTTGGCGGGTCAACCGGGACAGGGCCTCCAAGAGACCCAGTACTTC. This rearrangement joins TRBV12-5 to TRBJ2-5; 9 bases match TRBD1. The trim removed 1 base at V and 1 base at J, leaving 13 bases unmatched. The CDR3 has 19 amino acids. CDR1 and CDR2 from the germline V gene are LGHNT and FRNRAP.

Concerning this clone itself: An end of the junction does not agree with germline; a read error may underlie this. The rearrangement uses TRBV7-7 and TRBJ2-1, with D tentatively TRBD2 (6 bases). The CDR3 loop spans 15 amino acids. Per the germline V gene, CDR1 is SSHAT and CDR2 is FNYEAQ (reference sequence). In nucleotides, the CDR3 is TGTGCTAGCAGCTTAGAGGGAGGCTCCTACAATGAGCAGTTCTTC. This encodes CASSLEGGSYNEQFF.

This sequence joins TRBV23-1 and TRBJ2-7; no reliable D call. TRBV23-1 has ORF status, its function being uncertain. The length of the CDR3 is 12 residues. Trimming pared 0 bases from V and 3 bases from J, leaving 3 bases between. The CDR3 DNA is TGCGCCAGCAGTCAATCACTCTACGAGCAGTACTTC. It is translated as CASSQSLYEQYF.

The chain recombines TRBV5-1 with TRBJ2-4, with 8 nucleotides matching TRBD1. The CDR3 loop spans 17 amino acids. Trimming removed 0 bases from V and 6 bases from J; junction bases left unmatched: 11. Germline-derived CDR1 and CDR2 are SGHRS and YFSETQ. Here the CDR3 DNA reads TGCGCCAGCAGCTTGGAGCGACCAGGGGGCGCGCGAAACATTCAGTACTTC. It specifies CASSLERPGGARNIQYF.

The chain uses TRBV5-1 and TRBJ1-1; 8 nucleotides match TRBD1. The length of the CDR3 is 14 residues. In germline, CDR1 is SGHRS, CDR2 YFSETQ. The ends lost 4 bases at V and 1 base at J; junction bases unmatched: 3. CDR3 DNA sequence: TGCGCCAGCAGCACCACAGGGGGGAACACTGAAGCTTTCTTT. Translated, it gives CASSTTGGNTEAFF.

The J gene is TRBJ2-1, the V gene TRBV4-1; D possibly corresponds to TRBD2 (6 bases). Trimming stripped 0 bases from V and 8 bases from J, with 11 bases between. The CDR3 is made up of 14 amino acids. Germline V gene data show CDR1 as MGHRA and CDR2 as YSYEKL. This chain's CDR3 is CASSQDGGRDEQFF. Here the CDR3 DNA reads TGCGCCAGCAGCCAAGACGGGGGTCGCGATGAGCAGTTCTTC.